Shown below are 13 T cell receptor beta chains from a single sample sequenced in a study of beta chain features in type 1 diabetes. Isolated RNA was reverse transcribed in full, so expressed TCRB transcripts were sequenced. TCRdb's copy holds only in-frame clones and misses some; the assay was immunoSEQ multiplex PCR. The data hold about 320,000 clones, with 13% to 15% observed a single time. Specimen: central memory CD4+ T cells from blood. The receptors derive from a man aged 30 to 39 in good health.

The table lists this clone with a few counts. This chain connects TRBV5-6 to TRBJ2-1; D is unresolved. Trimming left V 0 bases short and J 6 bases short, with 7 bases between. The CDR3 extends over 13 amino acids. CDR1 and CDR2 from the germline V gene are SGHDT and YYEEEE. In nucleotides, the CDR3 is TGTGCCAGCAGCTTGGCGGGCCCCAATGAGCAGTTCTTC. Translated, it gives CASSLAGPNEQFF.

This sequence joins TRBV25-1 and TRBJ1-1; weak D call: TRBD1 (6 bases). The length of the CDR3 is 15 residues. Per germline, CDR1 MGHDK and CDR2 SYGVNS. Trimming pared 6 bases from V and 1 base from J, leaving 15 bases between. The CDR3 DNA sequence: TGTGCCAGCAGCATACCGGGGGGGCGGAACACTGAAGCTTTCTTT. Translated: CASSIPGGRNTEAFF.

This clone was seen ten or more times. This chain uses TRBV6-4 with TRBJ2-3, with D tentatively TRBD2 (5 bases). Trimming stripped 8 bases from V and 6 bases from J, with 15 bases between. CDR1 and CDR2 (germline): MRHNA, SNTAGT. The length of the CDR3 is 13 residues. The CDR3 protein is CASSRSGVDTQYF. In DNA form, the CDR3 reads TGTGCCAGCTCCCGGTCCGGGGTTGATACGCAGTATTTT.

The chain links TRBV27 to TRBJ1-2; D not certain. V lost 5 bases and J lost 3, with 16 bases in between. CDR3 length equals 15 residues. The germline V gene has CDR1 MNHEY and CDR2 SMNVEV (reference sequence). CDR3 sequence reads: CASSASRMPYYGYTF. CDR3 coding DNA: TGTGCCAGCAGTGCCTCCAGGATGCCTTACTATGGCTACACCTTC.

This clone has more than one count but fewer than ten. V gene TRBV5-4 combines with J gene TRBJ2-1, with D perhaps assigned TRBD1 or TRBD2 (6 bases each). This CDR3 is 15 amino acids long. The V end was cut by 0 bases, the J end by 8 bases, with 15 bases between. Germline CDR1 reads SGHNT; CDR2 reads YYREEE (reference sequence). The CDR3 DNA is TGTGCCAGCAGCTTGGTGGGGGGCAGATTATATGAGCAGTTCTTC. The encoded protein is CASSLVGGRLYEQFF. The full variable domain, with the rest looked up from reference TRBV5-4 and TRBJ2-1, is ETGVTQSPTHLIKTRGQQVTLRCSSQSGHNTVSWYQQALGQGPQFIFQYYREEENGRGNFPPRFSGLQFPNYSSELNVNALELDDSALYLCASSLVGGRLYEQFFGPGTRLTVL.

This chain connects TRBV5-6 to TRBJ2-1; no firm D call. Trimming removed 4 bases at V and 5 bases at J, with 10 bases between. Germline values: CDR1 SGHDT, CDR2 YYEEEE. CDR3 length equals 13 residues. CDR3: CASSPAYHNEQFF. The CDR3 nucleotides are TGTGCCAGCAGCCCCGCCTACCACAATGAGCAGTTCTTC.

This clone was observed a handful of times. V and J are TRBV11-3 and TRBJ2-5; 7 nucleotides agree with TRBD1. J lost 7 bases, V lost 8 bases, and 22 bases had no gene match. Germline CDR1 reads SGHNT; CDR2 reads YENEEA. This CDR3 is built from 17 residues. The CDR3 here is CASAPGQRVIMAGTQYF. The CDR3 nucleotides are TGTGCCAGCGCGCCGGGACAGAGAGTTATAATGGCGGGGACCCAGTACTTC.

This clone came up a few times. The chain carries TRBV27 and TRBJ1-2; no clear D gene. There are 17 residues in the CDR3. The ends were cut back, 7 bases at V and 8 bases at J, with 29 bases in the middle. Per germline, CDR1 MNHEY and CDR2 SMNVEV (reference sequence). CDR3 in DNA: TGTGCCAGCAACATAAATTCAAAGACAAATTCGAACAAGGGCTACACCTTC. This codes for CASNINSKTNSNKGYTF.

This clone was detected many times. CDR3 residues: CASSYSKGRAEQFF. For the CDR3, the DNA is TGTGCCAGCAGTTACTCCAAGGGGCGTGCGGAGCAGTTCTTC. V gene TRBV6-5 combines with J gene TRBJ2-1; D is perhaps TRBD1 (5 bases). Germline V gene lookup returns CDR1 MNHEY and CDR2 SVGAGI. The CDR3 totals 14 residues. Between the trimmed V and J ends, which lost 0 bases and 10 bases, there was a span of 13 bases.

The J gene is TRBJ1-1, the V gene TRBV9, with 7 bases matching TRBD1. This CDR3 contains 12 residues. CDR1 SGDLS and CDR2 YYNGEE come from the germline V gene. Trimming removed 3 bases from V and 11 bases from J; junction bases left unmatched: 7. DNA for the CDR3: TGTGCCAGCAGCGCCGGGACAGCACACGCTTTCTTT. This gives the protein CASSAGTAHAFF.

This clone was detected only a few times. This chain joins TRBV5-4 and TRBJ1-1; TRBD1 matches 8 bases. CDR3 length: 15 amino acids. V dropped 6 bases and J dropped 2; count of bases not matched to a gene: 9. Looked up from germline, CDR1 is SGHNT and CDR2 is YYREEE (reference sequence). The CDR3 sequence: CASNLGQGQNTEAFF. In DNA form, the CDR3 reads TGTGCCAGCAATCTTGGACAGGGACAAAACACTGAAGCTTTCTTT.

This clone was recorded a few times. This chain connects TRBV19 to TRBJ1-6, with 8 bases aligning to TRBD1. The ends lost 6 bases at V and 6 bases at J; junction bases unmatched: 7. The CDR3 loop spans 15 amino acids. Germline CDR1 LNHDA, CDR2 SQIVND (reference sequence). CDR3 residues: CASRGYTGGNSPLHF. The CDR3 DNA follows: TGTGCCAGTAGGGGATATACAGGGGGTAATTCACCCCTCCACTTT. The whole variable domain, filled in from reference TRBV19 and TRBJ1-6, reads DGGITQSPKYLFRKEGQNVTLSCEQNLNHDAMYWYRQDPGQGLRLIYYSQIVNDFQKGDIAEGYSVSREKKESFPLTVTSAQKNPTAFYLCASRGYTGGNSPLHFGNGTRLTVT.

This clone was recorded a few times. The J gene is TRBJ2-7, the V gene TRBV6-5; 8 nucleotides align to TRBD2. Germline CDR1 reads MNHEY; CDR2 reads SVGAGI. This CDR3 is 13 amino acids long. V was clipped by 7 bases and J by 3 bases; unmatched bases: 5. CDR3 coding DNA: TGTGCCAGCAACGTAGCGGGGCGCTACGAGCAGTACTTC. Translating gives CASNVAGRYEQYF.